Below, 8 T cell receptor beta chains from the same sample are listed, as sequenced in a study of CD8 T cells in ankylosing spondylitis. Study-level points and caveats: A TCR beta motif of roughly eight highly homologous variants seemed to mark ankylosing spondylitis blood.

TCRdb re-analysed the 5' RACE reads in MiXCR, keeping a single row per CDR3 protein. Here the sample spans more than 650,000 distinct CDR3 sequences, about 10% being singletons. Their cognate antigens are unknown. The source material was blood, either unsorted or a sorted T cell fraction (not recorded which). These TCRs come from a male donor with ankylosing spondylitis.

This clonotype was seen only a few times. The chain combines TRBV7-6 with TRBJ2-7, with D tentatively TRBD1 (5 bases). This CDR3 comprises 15 residues. Trimming took off 2 bases at V and 1 base at J, with 12 bases between the two ends. Germline loops: CDR1 SGHVS, CDR2 FNYEAQ. The CDR3 protein is CASSLQGSDSYEQYF. The CDR3 DNA reads as TGTGCCAGCAGCTTACAGGGTTCTGATTCCTACGAGCAGTACTTC.

The table lists this clonotype with a few counts. This chain joins TRBV6-1 and TRBJ1-2; D not resolved. Trimming stripped 1 base from V and 4 bases from J, with 4 bases between. The CDR3 extends over 12 amino acids. From germline, CDR1 is MNHNS and CDR2 SASEGT. The CDR3 reads CASSEGFYGYTF. CDR3 DNA: TGTGCCAGCAGTGAAGGCTTCTATGGCTACACCTTC.

The chain recombines TRBV20-1 with TRBJ2-5; no definite D call. Germline CDR1 reads DFQATT; CDR2 reads SNEGSKA (reference sequence). V shed 1 base and J shed 5 bases, with 14 bases lying between them. This CDR3 is 14 amino acids long. This chain's CDR3 is CSARGSETKETQYF. CDR3 DNA: TGCAGTGCTAGAGGGTCCGAGACCAAGGAGACCCAGTACTTC.

This clonotype was seen a handful of times. This chain links TRBV20-1 with TRBJ2-3; D possibly corresponds to TRBD2 (6 bases). Per germline, CDR1 DFQATT and CDR2 SNEGSKA (reference sequence). Deletions cut 0 bases from V and 5 bases from J, with 12 bases between. The CDR3 spans 14 residues. This chain's CDR3 is CSARDSGGEDTQYF. The CDR3, as DNA: TGCAGTGCTAGAGATAGCGGAGGTGAAGATACGCAGTATTTT.

This clonotype came up a few times. The rearrangement joins TRBV6-5 to TRBJ2-5; the D is unclear. The CDR3 runs to 11 residues. Germline CDR1 is MNHEY and CDR2 is SVGAGI. Trimming pared 2 bases from V and 10 bases from J, leaving 8 bases between. The CDR3 DNA reads as TGTGCCAGCAGTTACGGGCAGTACCAGTACTTC. It is translated as CASSYGQYQYF.

This clonotype has only a few counts. This chain links TRBV7-2 with TRBJ2-1, with D possibly TRBD2 on 6 matching bases. The germline V and J ends were trimmed by 1 base and 9 bases, with 16 bases remaining between them. Germline lookup yields CDR1 SGHTA and CDR2 FQGNSA. This CDR3 comprises 15 residues. Written as DNA, the CDR3 is TGTGCCAGCAGCTTAGAGTCCCGGGGGTATAGTGAGCAGTTCTTC. Amino acids: CASSLESRGYSEQFF. The whole variable domain, remainder taken from reference TRBV7-2 and TRBJ2-1, is GAGVSQSPSNKVTEKGKDVELRCDPISGHTALYWYRQSLGQGLEFLIYFQGNSAPDKSGLPSDRFSAERTGGSVSTLTIQRTQQEDSAVYLCASSLESRGYSEQFFGPGTRLTVL.

This clonotype showed up many times. The CDR3 coding sequence is TGCAGTGCTACTTTAGCGGGGGGTACAGATACGCAGTATTTT. Protein sequence: CSATLAGGTDTQYF. This chain connects TRBV20-1 to TRBJ2-3, with TRBD2 matching over 10 bases. Germline CDR1 is DFQATT and CDR2 is SNEGSKA (reference sequence). The CDR3 runs 14 residues. Germline trimming cut 4 bases from V and 3 bases from J; bases unmatched to any gene: 4.

This clonotype showed up just a few times. This chain joins TRBV28 and TRBJ2-7; possibly TRBD2 for D (5 bases). This CDR3 has 15 residues. The ends were cut back, 7 bases at V and 2 bases at J, with 18 bases in the middle. Per germline, CDR1 MDHEN and CDR2 SYDVKM. The chain's CDR3 is CASITRRKRAYEQYF. The CDR3, as DNA: TGTGCCAGCATCACAAGGAGGAAGAGGGCCTACGAGCAGTACTTC.